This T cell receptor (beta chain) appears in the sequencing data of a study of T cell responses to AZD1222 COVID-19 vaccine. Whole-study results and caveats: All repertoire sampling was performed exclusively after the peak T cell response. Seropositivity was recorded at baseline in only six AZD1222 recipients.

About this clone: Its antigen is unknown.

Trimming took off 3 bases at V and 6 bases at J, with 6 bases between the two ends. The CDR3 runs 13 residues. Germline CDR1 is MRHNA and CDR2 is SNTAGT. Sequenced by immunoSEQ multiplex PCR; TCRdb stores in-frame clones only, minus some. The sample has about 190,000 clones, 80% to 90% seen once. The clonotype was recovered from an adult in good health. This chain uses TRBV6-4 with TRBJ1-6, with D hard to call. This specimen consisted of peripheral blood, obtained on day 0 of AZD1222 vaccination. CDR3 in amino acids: CASSEVLNSPLHF. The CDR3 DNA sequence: TGTGCCAGCAGTGAAGTCCTTAATTCACCCCTCCACTTT.